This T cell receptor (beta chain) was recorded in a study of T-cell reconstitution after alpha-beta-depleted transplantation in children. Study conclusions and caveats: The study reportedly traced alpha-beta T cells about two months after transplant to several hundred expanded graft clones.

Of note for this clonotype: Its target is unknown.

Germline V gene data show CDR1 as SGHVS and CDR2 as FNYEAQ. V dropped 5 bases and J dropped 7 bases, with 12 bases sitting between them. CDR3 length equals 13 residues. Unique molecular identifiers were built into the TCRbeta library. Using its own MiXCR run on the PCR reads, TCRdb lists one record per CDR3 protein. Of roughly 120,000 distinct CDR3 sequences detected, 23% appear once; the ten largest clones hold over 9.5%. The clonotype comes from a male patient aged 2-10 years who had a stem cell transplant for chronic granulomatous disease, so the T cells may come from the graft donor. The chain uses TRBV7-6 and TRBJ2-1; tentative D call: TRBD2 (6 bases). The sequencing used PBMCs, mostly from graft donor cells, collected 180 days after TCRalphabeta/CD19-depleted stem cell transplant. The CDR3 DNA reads TGTGCCAGCAGCCCGTGGGGGGTGAATGAGCAGTTCTTC. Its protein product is CASSPWGVNEQFF.